A selection of T cell receptor beta chains follows, all from one sample in a study of shared clonotypes between healthy human individuals. The protocol was immunoSEQ multiplex PCR, while the TCRdb copy is restricted to in-frame clones and leaves out a portion. The sample carries 2 million to 3 million clones, 93% recorded once. Sequencing used naive CD4+ T cells from PBMCs. Receptors originate from a man aged 18-30 years in good health. Some clones in this sample may be carry-over from other donors' samples. Each CDR3 is given with its conserved first and last residue. D genes are given only for firm matches. Part of the rows lack a size; the others show once, few, many or a class for expanded clones.

-,TRBJ1-2,TRBV28,few,TGTGCCAGCAGTGGGGGTTATGGCTACACCTTC,CASSGGYGYTF
TRBD1,TRBJ1-5,TRBV4-1,-,TGCGCCAGCAGCCTCGGGACAGGGGGAAATCAGCCCCAGCATTTT,CASSLGTGGNQPQHF
-,TRBJ2-3,TRBV7-8,-,TGTGCCAGCAGCTTAGGTAGTGGTACGGGAACCCGCACAGATACGCAGTATTTT,CASSLGSGTGTRTDTQYF
-,TRBJ2-3,TRBV14,-,TGTGCCAGCAGTATGACAGATACGCAGTATTTT,CASSMTDTQYF
TRBD2,TRBJ2-1,TRBV2,-,TGTGCCAGCAGTAGCCGACTAGCGGGAGCCTACAATGAGCAGTTCTTC,CASSSRLAGAYNEQFF
TRBD2,TRBJ2-2,TRBV9,-,TGTGCCAGCAGCGTAGAACTAGCGGGGAGGGAGCTGTTTTTT,CASSVELAGRELFF
TRBD2,TRBJ2-2,TRBV9,-,TGTGCCAGCAGCGTGGCTAGCGGGAGAGACACCGGGGAGCTGTTTTTT,CASSVASGRDTGELFF
TRBD1,TRBJ2-2,TRBV7-8,-,TGTGCCAGCAGCTTTTCCGGGACAGCCACCGGGGAGCTGTTTTTT,CASSFSGTATGELFF
-,TRBJ2-2,TRBV14,-,TGTGCCAGCAGCCAAGATTGGACCGGGGAGCTGTTTTTT,CASSQDWTGELFF
-,TRBJ2-1,TRBV11-3,-,TGTGCCAGCAGCTTAACGAGAAACAATGAGCAGTTCTTC,CASSLTRNNEQFF
-,TRBJ2-7,TRBV28,once,TGTGCCAGCAGTCCTAGGGACGAGCAGTACTTC,CASSPRDEQYF
-,TRBJ1-3,TRBV30,-,TGTGCCTGGAGCTCGACCCGTCGCGGCGGAAACACCATATATTTT,CAWSSTRRGGNTIYF
-,TRBJ2-5,TRBV29-1,-,TGCAGCGTCGCCCGGGACATCTCGGAGACCCAGTACTTC,CSVARDISETQYF
-,TRBJ2-1,TRBV7-9,once,TGTGCCAGCAGCTTAGTAGGTCCAGGACAACGTATTTACAATGAGCAGTTCTTC,CASSLVGPGQRIYNEQFF